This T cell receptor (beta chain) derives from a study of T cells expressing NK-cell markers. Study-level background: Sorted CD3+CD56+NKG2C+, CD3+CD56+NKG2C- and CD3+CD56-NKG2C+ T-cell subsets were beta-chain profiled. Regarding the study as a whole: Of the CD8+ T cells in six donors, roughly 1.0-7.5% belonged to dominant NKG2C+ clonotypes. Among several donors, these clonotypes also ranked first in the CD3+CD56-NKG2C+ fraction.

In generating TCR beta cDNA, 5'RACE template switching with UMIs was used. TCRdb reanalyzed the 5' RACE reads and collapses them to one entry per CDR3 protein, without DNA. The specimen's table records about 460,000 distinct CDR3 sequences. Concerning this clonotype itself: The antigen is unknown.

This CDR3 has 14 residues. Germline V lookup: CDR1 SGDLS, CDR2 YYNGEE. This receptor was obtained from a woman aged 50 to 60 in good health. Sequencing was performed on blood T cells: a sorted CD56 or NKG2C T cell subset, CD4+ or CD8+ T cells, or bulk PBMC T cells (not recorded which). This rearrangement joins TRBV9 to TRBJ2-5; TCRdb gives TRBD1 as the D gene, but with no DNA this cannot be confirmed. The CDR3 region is CASSFQGAWETQYF.